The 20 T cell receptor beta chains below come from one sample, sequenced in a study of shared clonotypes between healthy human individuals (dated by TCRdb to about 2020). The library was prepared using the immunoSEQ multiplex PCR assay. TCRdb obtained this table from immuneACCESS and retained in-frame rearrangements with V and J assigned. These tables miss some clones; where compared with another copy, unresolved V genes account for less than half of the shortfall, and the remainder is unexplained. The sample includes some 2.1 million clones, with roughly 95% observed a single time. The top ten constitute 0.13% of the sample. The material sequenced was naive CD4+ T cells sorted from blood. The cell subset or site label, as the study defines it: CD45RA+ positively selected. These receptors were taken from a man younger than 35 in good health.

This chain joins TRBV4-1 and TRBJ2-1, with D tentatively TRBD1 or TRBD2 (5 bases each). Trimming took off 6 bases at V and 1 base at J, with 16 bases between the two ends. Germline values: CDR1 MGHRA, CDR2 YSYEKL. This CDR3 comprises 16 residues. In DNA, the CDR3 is TGCGCCAGCAGTCGCCCGGGACGATCTTCCTACAATGAGCAGTTCTTC. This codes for CASSRPGRSSYNEQFF.

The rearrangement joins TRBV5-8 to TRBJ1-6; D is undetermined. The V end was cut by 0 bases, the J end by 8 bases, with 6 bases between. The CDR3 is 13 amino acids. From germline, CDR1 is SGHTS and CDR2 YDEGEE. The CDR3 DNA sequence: TGTGCCAGCAGCTTGGGCAGAGATTCACCCCTCCACTTT. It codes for CASSLGRDSPLHF.

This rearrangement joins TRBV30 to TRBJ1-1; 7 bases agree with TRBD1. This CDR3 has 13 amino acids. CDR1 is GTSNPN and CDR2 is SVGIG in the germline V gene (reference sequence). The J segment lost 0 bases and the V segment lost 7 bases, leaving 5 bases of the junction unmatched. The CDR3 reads CAFTRGLNTEAFF. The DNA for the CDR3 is TGTGCCTTCACTAGGGGGCTGAACACTGAAGCTTTCTTT.

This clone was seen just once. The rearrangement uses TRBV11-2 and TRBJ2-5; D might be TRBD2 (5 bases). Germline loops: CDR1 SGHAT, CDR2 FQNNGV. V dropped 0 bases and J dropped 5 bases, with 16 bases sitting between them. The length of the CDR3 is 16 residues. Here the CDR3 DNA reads TGTGCCAGCAGCTTAGAGTATACTAGATTGAGGGAGACCCAGTACTTC. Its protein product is CASSLEYTRLRETQYF.

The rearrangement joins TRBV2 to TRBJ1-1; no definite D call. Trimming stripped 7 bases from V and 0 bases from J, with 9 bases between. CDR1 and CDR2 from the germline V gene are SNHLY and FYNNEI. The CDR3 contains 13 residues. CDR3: CASTRLMNTEAFF. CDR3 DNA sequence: TGTGCCAGCACCCGGCTCATGAACACTGAAGCTTTCTTT.

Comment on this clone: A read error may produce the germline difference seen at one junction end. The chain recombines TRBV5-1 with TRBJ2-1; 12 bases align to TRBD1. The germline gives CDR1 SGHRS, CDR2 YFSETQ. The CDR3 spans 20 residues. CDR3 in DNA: TGCGCCAGCAGTTTGGTATCCGGGACAGGGGGCGTTTTACTCTACAATGAGCAGTTCTTC. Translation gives CASSLVSGTGGVLLYNEQFF. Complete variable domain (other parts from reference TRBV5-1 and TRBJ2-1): KAGVTQTPRYLIKTRGQQVTLSCSPISGHRSVSWYQQTPGQGLQFLFEYFSETQRNKGNFPGRFSGRQFSNSRSEMNVSTLELGDSALYLCASSLVSGTGGVLLYNEQFFGPGTRLTVL.

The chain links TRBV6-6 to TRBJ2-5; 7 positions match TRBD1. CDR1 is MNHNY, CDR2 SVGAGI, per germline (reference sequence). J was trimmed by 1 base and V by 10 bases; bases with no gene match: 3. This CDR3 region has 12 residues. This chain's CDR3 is CATRDSQETQYF. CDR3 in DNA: TGTGCCACCCGGGACAGCCAAGAGACCCAGTACTTC.

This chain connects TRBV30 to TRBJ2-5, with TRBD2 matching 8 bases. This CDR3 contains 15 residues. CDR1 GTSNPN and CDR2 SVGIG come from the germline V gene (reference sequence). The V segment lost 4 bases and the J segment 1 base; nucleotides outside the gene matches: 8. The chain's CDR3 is CAWTASGTSQETQYF. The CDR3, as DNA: TGTGCCTGGACTGCCTCCGGGACTAGCCAAGAGACCCAGTACTTC. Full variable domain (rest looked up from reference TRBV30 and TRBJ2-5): SQTIHQWPATLVQPVGSPLSLECTVEGTSNPNLYWYRQAAGRGLQLLFYSVGIGQISSEVPQNLSASRPQDRQFILSSKKLLLSDSGFYLCAWTASGTSQETQYFGPGTRLLVL.

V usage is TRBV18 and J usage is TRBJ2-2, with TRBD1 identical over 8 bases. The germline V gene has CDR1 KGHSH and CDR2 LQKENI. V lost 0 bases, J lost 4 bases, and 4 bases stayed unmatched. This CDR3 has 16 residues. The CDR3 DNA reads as TGTGCCAGCTCACCACCGACAGGGGCGGTCACCGGGGAGCTGTTTTTT. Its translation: CASSPPTGAVTGELFF.

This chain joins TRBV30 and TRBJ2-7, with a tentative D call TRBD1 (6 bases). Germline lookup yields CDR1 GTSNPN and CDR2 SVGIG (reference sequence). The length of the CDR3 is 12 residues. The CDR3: CALGTHNYEQYF. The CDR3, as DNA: TGTGCTTTAGGGACACACAACTACGAGCAGTACTTC.

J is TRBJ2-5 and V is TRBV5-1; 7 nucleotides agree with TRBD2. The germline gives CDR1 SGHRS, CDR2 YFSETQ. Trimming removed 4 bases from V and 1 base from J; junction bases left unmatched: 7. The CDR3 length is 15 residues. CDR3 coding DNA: TGCGCCAGCAGCAGTGCTAGCGGCCCCCAAGAGACCCAGTACTTC. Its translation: CASSSASGPQETQYF.

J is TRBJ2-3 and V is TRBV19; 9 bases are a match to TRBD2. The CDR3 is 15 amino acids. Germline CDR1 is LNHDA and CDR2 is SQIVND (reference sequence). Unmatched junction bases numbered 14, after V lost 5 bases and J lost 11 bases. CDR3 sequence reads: CASSFGSGRDTMQYF. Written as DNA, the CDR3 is TGTGCCAGTAGTTTCGGTAGCGGGAGAGATACTATGCAGTATTTT.

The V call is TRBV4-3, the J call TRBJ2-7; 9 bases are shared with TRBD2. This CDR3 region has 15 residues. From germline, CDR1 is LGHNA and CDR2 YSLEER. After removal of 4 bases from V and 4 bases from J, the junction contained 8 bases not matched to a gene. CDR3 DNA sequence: TGCGCCAGCAGCCCGACTCCTAGCGGGATTTACGAGCAGTACTTC. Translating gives CASSPTPSGIYEQYF.

The CDR3 is CASSQAMGLSQKVYNEQFF. CDR3 bases: TGCGCCAGCAGCCAAGCCATGGGTCTGTCTCAAAAAGTCTACAATGAGCAGTTCTTC. The genes are TRBV4-3 and TRBJ2-1; D is uncertain. CDR1 is LGHNA and CDR2 is YSLEER in the germline V gene. CDR3 length: 19 residues. Trimming left V 1 base short and J 3 bases short, with 22 bases between.

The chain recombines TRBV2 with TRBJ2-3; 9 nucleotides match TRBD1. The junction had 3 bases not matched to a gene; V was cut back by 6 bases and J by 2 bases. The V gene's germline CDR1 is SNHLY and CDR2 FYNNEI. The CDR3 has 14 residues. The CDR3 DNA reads TGTGCCAGCAGAAGACAGGGGGTCACAGATACGCAGTATTTT. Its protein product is CASRRQGVTDTQYF.

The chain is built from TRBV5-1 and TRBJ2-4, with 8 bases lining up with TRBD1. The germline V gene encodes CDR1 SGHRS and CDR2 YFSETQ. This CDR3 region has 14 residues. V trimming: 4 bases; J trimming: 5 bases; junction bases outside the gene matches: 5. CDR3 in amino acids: CASSPRGRENIQYF. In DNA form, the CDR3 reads TGCGCCAGCAGCCCCAGGGGGCGAGAAAACATTCAGTACTTC.

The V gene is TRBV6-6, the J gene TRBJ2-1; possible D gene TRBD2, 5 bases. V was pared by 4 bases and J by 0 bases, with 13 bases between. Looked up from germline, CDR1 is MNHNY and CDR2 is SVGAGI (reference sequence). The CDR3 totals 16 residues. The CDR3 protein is CASSLDGVPSYNEQFF. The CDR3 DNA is TGTGCCAGCAGTTTGGACGGGGTCCCCTCCTACAATGAGCAGTTCTTC.

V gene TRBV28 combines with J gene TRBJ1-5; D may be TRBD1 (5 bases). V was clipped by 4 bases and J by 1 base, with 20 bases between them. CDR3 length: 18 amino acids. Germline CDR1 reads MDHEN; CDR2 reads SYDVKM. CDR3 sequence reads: CASSWGLLQRGSNQPQHF. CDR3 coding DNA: TGTGCCAGCAGTTGGGGCCTCTTACAGAGGGGAAGCAATCAGCCCCAGCATTTT.

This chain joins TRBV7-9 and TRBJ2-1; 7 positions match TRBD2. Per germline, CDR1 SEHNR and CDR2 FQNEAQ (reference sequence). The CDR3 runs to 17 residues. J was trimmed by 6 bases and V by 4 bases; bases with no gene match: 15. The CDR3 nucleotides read TGTGCCAGCAGCTCCCTTCGGGGAGGGATGAAGGTCAATGAGCAGTTCTTC. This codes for CASSSLRGGMKVNEQFF. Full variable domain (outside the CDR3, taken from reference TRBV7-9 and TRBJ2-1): DTGVSQNPRHKITKRGQNVTFRCDPISEHNRLYWYRQTLGQGPEFLTYFQNEAQLEKSRLLSDRFSAERPKGSFSTLEIQRTEQGDSAMYLCASSSLRGGMKVNEQFFGPGTRLTVL.

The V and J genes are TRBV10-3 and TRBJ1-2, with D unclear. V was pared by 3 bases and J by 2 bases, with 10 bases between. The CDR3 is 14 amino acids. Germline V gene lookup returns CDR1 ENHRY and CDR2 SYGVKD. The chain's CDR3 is CAISEDTENYGYTF. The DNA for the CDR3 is TGTGCCATCAGTGAAGACACGGAGAACTATGGCTACACCTTC.